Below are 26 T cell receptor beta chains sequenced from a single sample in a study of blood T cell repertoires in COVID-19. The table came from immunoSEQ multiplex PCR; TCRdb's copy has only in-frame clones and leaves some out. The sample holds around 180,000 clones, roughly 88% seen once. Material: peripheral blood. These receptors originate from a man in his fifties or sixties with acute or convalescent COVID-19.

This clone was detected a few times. The CDR3 DNA reads as TGTGCCAGCAGCCACCGCGGACAGGGTGGCAACACCATATATTTT. Amino acids: CASSHRGQGGNTIYF. This chain connects TRBV7-8 to TRBJ1-3; 8 bases agree with TRBD1. The length of the CDR3 is 15 residues. Germline V lookup: CDR1 SGHVS, CDR2 FQNEAQ. J lost 7 bases, V lost 5 bases, and 10 bases had no gene match.

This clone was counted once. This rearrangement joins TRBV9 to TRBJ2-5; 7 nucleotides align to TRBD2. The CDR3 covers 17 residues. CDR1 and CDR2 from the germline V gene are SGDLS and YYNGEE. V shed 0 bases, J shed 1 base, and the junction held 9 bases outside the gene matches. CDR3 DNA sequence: TGTGCCAGCAGCGTAGCGGCTAGCGGAGGCCCCCAAGAGACCCAGTACTTC. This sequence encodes CASSVAASGGPQETQYF.

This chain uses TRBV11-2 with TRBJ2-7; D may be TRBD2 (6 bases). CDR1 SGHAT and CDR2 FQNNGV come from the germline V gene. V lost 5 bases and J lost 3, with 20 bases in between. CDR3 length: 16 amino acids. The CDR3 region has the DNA TGTGCCAGCAGCCAACTCAGTGGGGGGTTTTTCTACGAGCAGTACTTC. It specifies CASSQLSGGFFYEQYF.

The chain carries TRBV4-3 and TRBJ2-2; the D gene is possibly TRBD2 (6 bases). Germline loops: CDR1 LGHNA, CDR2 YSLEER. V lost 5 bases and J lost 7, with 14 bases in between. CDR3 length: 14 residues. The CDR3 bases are TGCGCCAGCAGCGAAGCCCCCGGGAGCGGGGAGCTGTTTTTT. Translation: CASSEAPGSGELFF.

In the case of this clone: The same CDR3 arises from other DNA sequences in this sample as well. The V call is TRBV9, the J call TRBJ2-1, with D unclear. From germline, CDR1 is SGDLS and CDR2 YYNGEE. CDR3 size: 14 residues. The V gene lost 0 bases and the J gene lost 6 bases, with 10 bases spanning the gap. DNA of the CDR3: TGTGCCAGCAGCGTAGGGAGTGGTGGCAATGAGCAGTTCTTC. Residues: CASSVGSGGNEQFF.

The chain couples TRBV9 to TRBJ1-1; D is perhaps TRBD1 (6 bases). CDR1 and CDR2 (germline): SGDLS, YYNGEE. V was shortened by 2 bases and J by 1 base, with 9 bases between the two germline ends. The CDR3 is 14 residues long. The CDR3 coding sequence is TGTGCCAGCAGCGTCGACAGGACGAACACTGAAGCTTTCTTT. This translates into CASSVDRTNTEAFF.

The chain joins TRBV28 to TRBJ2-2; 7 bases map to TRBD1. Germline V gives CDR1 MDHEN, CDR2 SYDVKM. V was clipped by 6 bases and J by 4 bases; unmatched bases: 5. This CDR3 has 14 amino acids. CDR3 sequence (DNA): TGTGCCAGCAGGCCGGGACAGCTCACCGGGGAGCTGTTTTTT. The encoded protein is CASRPGQLTGELFF.

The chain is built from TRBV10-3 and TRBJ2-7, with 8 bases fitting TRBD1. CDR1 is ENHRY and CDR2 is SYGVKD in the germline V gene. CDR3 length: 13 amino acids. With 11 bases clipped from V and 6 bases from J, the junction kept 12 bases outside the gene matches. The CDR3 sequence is CAVQGGYPTEQYF. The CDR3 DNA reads TGTGCCGTACAGGGGGGCTACCCTACCGAGCAGTACTTC.

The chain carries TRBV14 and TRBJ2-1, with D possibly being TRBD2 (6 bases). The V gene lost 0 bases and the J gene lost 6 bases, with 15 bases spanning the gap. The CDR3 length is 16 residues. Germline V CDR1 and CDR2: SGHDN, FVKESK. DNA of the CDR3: TGTGCCAGCAGCCAAGATGGGAGCGCGCGGGGCAATGAGCAGTTCTTC. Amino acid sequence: CASSQDGSARGNEQFF. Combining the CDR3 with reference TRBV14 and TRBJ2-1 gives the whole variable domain EAGVTQFPSHSVIEKGQTVTLRCDPISGHDNLYWYRRVMGKEIKFLLHFVKESKQDESGMPNNRFLAERTGGTYSTLKVQPAELEDSGVYFCASSQDGSARGNEQFFGPGTRLTVL.

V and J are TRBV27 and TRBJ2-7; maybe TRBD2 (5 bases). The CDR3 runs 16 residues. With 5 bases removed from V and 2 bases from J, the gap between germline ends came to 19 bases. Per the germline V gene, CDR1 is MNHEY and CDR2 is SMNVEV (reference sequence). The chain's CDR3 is CASSPLPWEHAYEQYF. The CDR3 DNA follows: TGTGCCAGCAGTCCGCTTCCCTGGGAGCACGCCTACGAGCAGTACTTC.

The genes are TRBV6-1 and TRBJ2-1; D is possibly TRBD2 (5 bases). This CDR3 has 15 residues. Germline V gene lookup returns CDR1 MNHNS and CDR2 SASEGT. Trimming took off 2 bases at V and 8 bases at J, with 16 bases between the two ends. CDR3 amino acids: CASSENILAEYEQFF. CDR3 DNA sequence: TGTGCCAGCAGTGAAAACATCCTAGCTGAGTATGAGCAGTTCTTC.

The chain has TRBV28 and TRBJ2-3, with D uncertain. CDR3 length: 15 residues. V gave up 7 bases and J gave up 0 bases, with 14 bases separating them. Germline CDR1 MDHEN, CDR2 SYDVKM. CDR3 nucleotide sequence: TGTGCCAGCACCCTTTTTCCTGGCAGCACAGATACGCAGTATTTT. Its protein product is CASTLFPGSTDTQYF.

The CDR3 spells CASSLPSDNQGYGYTF. As DNA, the CDR3 is TGTGCCAGCAGTTTACCCTCGGACAACCAAGGCTATGGCTACACCTTC. The V call is TRBV27, the J call TRBJ1-2; D is perhaps TRBD1 (5 bases). CDR3 size: 16 residues. The V gene's germline CDR1 is MNHEY and CDR2 SMNVEV (reference sequence). V gave up 2 bases and J gave up 4 bases, with 17 bases separating them.

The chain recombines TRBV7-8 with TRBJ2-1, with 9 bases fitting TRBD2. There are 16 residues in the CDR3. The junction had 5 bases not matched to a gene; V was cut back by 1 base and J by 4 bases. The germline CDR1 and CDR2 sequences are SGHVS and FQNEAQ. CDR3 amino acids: CASSLGGTSRYNEQFF. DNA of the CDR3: TGTGCCAGCAGCTTAGGTGGGACTAGCAGATACAATGAGCAGTTCTTC.

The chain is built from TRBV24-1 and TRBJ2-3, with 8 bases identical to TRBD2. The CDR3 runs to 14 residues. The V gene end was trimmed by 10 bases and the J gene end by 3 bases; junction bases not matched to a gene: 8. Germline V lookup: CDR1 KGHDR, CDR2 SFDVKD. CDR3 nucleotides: TGTGCCACTTGTGGCGGGAGGCCGACAGATACGCAGTATTTT. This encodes CATCGGRPTDTQYF.

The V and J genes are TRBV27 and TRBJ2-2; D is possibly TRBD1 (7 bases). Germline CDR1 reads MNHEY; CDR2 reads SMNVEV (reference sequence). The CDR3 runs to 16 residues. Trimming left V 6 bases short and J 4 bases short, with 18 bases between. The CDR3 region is CASRNRQGGITGELFF. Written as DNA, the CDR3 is TGTGCCAGCAGAAACCGACAGGGCGGGATCACCGGGGAGCTGTTTTTT.

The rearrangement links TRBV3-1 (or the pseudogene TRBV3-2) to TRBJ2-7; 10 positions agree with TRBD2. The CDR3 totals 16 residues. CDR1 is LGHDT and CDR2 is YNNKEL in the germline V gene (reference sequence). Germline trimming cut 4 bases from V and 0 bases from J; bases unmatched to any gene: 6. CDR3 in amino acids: CASSLSASGSSYEQYF. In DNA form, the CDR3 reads TGTGCCAGCAGCCTTTCCGCTAGCGGGAGCTCCTACGAGCAGTACTTC.

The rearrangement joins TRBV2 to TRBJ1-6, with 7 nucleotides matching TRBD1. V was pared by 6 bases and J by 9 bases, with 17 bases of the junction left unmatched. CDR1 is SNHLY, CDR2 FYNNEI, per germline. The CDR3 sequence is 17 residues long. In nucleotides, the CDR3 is TGTGCCAGCAGGAAGACCCCCCGGGCAGGGGGTACTTCACCCCTCCACTTT. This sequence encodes CASRKTPRAGGTSPLHF.

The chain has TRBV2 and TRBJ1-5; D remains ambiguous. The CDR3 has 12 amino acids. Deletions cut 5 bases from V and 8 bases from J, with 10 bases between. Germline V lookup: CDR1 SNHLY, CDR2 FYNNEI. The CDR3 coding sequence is TGTGCCAGCAGTCCGGGTAAAAAGCCCCAGCATTTT. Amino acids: CASSPGKKPQHF.

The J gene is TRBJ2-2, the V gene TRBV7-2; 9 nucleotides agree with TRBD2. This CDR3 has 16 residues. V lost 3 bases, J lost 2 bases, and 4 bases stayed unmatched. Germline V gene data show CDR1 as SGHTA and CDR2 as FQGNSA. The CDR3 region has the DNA TGTGCCAGCAGCTTCCCTAGCGGGACCAACACCGGGGAGCTGTTTTTT. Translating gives CASSFPSGTNTGELFF. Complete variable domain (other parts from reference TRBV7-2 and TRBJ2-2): GAGVSQSPSNKVTEKGKDVELRCDPISGHTALYWYRQSLGQGLEFLIYFQGNSAPDKSGLPSDRFSAERTGGSVSTLTIQRTQQEDSAVYLCASSFPSGTNTGELFFGEGSRLTVL.

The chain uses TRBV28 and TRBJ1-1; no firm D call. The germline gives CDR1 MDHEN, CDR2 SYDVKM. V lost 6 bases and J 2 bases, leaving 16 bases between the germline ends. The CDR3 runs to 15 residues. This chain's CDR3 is CASSPIRTINTEAFF. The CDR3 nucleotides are TGTGCCAGCAGCCCTATTCGAACCATCAACACTGAAGCTTTCTTT.

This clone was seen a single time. CDR3 sequence (DNA): TGTGCCAGCAATCCGGGACTAGCGCAACATACGCAGTATTTT. Residues: CASNPGLAQHTQYF. The gene calls are TRBV7-2 and TRBJ2-3; TRBD2 agrees at 10 bases. Germline V gives CDR1 SGHTA, CDR2 FQGNSA. CDR3 length: 14 residues. V dropped 7 bases and J dropped 7; count of bases not matched to a gene: 8.

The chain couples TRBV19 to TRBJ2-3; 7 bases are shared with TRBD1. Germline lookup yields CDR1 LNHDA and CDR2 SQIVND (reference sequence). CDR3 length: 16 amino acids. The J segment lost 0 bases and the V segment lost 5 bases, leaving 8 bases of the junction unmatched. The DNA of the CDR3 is TGTGCCAGTAGTCCTTGGGACAGTGCTAGCACAGATACGCAGTATTTT. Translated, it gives CASSPWDSASTDTQYF. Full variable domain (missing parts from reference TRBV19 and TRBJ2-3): DGGITQSPKYLFRKEGQNVTLSCEQNLNHDAMYWYRQDPGQGLRLIYYSQIVNDFQKGDIAEGYSVSREKKESFPLTVTSAQKNPTAFYLCASSPWDSASTDTQYFGPGTRLTVL.

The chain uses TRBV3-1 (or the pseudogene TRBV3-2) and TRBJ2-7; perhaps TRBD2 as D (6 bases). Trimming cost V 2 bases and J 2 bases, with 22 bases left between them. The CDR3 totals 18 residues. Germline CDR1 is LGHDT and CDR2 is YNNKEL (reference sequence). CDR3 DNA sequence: TGTGCCAGCAGCCAAAGACCCCCCGGGACTGGAATTACCTACGAGCAGTACTTC. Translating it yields CASSQRPPGTGITYEQYF.

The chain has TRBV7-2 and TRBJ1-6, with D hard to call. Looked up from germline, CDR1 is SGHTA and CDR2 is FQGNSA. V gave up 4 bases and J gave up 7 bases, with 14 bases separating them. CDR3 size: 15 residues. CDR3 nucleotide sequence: TGTGCCAGCAGCTCTCACGGGGTGGCGAATTCACCCCTCCACTTT. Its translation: CASSSHGVANSPLHF.

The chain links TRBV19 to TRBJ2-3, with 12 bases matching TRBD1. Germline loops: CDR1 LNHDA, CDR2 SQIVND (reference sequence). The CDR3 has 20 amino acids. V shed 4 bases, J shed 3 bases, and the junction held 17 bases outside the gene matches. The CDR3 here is CASSRELSTPGQGATDTQYF. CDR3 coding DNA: TGTGCCAGTAGTAGGGAACTCTCGACTCCGGGACAGGGGGCGACAGATACGCAGTATTTT.